This record concerns one T cell receptor (beta chain) sequence. The antigen is undetermined. The source of the sample is a study of post-analysis software for immune sequencing data. Turning to the study itself: As for disease course, relapsing-remitting, secondary progressive and progressive-relapsing multiple sclerosis were all included.

Presence of unique molecular identifiers characterized the TCR beta cDNA libraries. Input of roughly 0.95 to 10 million T cells yielded about half a million cDNA molecules. TCRdb fed the PCR reads into MiXCR, producing one record per CDR3 protein. The sample has around 770,000 distinct CDR3 sequences; just over 45% are singletons. The CDR3 has 15 residues. V trimming: 3 bases; J trimming: 7 bases; junction bases outside the gene matches: 12. The V gene's germline CDR1 is DFQATT and CDR2 SNEGSKA (reference sequence). Notes on the study in general: Controls had lower frequencies than patients of a handful of TRBV segments, which included TRBV5-6, TRBV5-1 and TRBV20-1.

The rearrangement links TRBV20-1 to TRBJ2-1, with TRBD2 matching over 7 bases. The sequence derives from a girl under 18 with multiple sclerosis. Sequencing was performed on blood. CDR3 region: CSASGILAGVNEQFF. CDR3 DNA: TGCAGTGCTAGCGGAATATTGGCGGGAGTGAATGAGCAGTTCTTC.